This T cell receptor (beta chain) was captured in a study of T cells in Graves' hyperthyroidism and ophthalmopathy. Using RNA transcripts as the source, TCR beta CDR3 regions were amplified. TCR CDR3 underwent first-round RT-PCR with the HTBI primer set. TCRdb recomputed calls from the multiplex PCR reads with MiXCR, one row per CDR3 protein. The sample contains about 290,000 distinct CDR3 sequences, around 15% of which appear only once. V was trimmed by 3 bases and J by 8 bases, leaving 19 bases between them. CDR3 length: 15 residues. CDR1 SNHLY and CDR2 FYNNEI come from the germline V gene. This clonotype has a count of ten or more.

Sequencing was carried out using blood. The clonotype was recovered from a woman in her 40s with Graves' hyperthyroidism. This chain joins TRBV2 and TRBJ1-2, with D hard to call. CDR3 residues: CASSDRALNPKGYTF. The CDR3 nucleotides are TGTGCCAGCAGTGATCGGGCTCTAAATCCTAAAGGCTACACCTTC.